The 29 T cell receptor beta chains listed next were all sequenced from one sample in a study of CD8 T cells in Susac syndrome. It was with random hexamers that roughly 0.45 to 1 ug RNA was reverse transcribed. MiXCR, run by TCRdb on the immunoSEQ multiplex PCR reads, gives a single entry per CDR3 protein. The data contain fewer than 150,000 distinct CDR3 sequences, approximately 93% of them singletons. Sequenced sample: CD4+ T cells from PBMCs. The receptors derive from a human donor with multiple sclerosis.

The chain carries TRBV28 and TRBJ2-5; D is perhaps TRBD1 (5 bases). Germline V gene data show CDR1 as MDHEN and CDR2 as SYDVKM. V was clipped by 5 bases and J by 1 base, with 14 bases between them. The CDR3 has 15 residues. CDR3 in amino acids: CASSPPTGLQETQYF. In nucleotides, the CDR3 is TGTGCCAGCAGTCCCCCCACAGGCCTCCAAGAGACCCAGTACTTC.

This clonotype was recorded a few times. At one of its ends the junction is not consistent with the germline gene, which may arise from a read error. This chain connects TRBV7-7 to TRBJ2-2; D is unresolved. The CDR3 is 13 amino acids. CDR1 and CDR2 (germline): SSHAT, FNYEAQ (reference sequence). The CDR3 nucleotides are TGTGCTAGCAGCTCCGCGAACACCGGGGAGCTGTTTTTT. It yields the protein CASSSANTGELFF.

V gene TRBV30 combines with J gene TRBJ1-2; the match to TRBD1 covers 7 bases. With V trimmed by 1 base and J by 8 bases, 7 bases remained unmatched. The CDR3 extends over 13 amino acids. CDR1 is GTSNPN, CDR2 SVGIG, per germline (reference sequence). CDR3 region: CAWSGPRTGGYTF. CDR3 DNA sequence: TGTGCCTGGAGTGGCCCGAGGACAGGAGGCTACACCTTC.

The V gene is TRBV28, the J gene TRBJ2-5; 9 bases fit TRBD1. The CDR3 is 15 residues long. Germline V gene lookup returns CDR1 MDHEN and CDR2 SYDVKM. The trim removed 4 bases at V and 5 bases at J, leaving 8 bases unmatched. CDR3 loop: CASSSDRGWEETQYF. CDR3 DNA: TGTGCCAGCAGTTCCGACAGGGGGTGGGAGGAGACCCAGTACTTC.

The chain combines TRBV7-2 with TRBJ1-3; D gene uncertain. Trimming took off 1 base at V and 0 bases at J, with 7 bases between the two ends. This CDR3 has 15 amino acids. The germline gives CDR1 SGHTA, CDR2 FQGNSA. This CDR3 reads CASSLVSVSGNTIYF. The DNA of the CDR3 is TGTGCCAGCAGCTTAGTTAGTGTCTCTGGAAACACCATATATTTT.

This chain joins TRBV12-5 and TRBJ1-1; no definite D call. Germline values: CDR1 LGHNT, CDR2 FRNRAP. The V end was cut by 2 bases, the J end by 2 bases, with 9 bases between. The CDR3 totals 14 residues. The CDR3: CASGLIPENTEAFF. CDR3 in DNA: TGTGCTAGTGGTTTGATACCAGAAAACACTGAAGCTTTCTTT.

This rearrangement joins TRBV5-1 to TRBJ2-5; 9 nucleotides match TRBD2. Trimming removed 4 bases from V and 2 bases from J; junction bases left unmatched: 9. Germline loops: CDR1 SGHRS, CDR2 YFSETQ. This CDR3 has 16 amino acids. The CDR3 loop is CASSNSGGFIQETQYF. In nucleotides, the CDR3 is TGCGCCAGCAGCAACAGCGGGGGGTTTATACAAGAGACCCAGTACTTC.

The genes are TRBV2 and TRBJ1-4; D gene uncertain. The germline gives CDR1 SNHLY, CDR2 FYNNEI. CDR3 length: 13 amino acids. V lost 8 bases and J lost 8, with 15 bases in between. The CDR3 region has the DNA TGTGCCAGCCGTGGGTGGGCAGGAGAAAAACTGTTTTTT. Its protein product is CASRGWAGEKLFF.

The chain uses TRBV7-9 and TRBJ2-5, with D possibly matching TRBD2 (5 bases). Trimming stripped 6 bases from V and 5 bases from J, with 10 bases between. The CDR3 length is 12 residues. CDR1 is SEHNR and CDR2 is FQNEAQ in the germline V gene (reference sequence). This CDR3 reads CASRARRETQYF. CDR3 nucleotide sequence: TGTGCCAGCAGAGCAAGGAGGGAGACCCAGTACTTC.

This rearrangement joins TRBV30 to TRBJ1-2; D unclear. The ends were cut back, 2 bases at V and 2 bases at J, with 3 bases in the middle. The CDR3 runs to 11 residues. CDR1 GTSNPN and CDR2 SVGIG come from the germline V gene (reference sequence). Here the CDR3 reads CAWSFNYGYTF. The CDR3 DNA reads as TGTGCCTGGAGTTTCAACTATGGCTACACCTTC.

V gene TRBV3-1 combines with J gene TRBJ1-1, with D perhaps TRBD1 (5 bases). Germline CDR1 reads LGHDT; CDR2 reads YNNKEL (reference sequence). The V end lost 1 base, the J end lost 5 bases, and 8 bases lay between the germline ends. CDR3 length: 13 residues. In DNA, the CDR3 is TGTGCCAGCAGCCAAGTAAGGGGTACTGAAGCTTTCTTT. Translated, it gives CASSQVRGTEAFF.

The rearrangement uses TRBV2 and TRBJ2-5, with 11 bases matching TRBD1. V trimming: 2 bases; J trimming: 2 bases; junction bases outside the gene matches: 1. CDR1 and CDR2 (germline): SNHLY, FYNNEI. The CDR3 contains 15 residues. CDR3 in amino acids: CASSEWDRGQETQYF. CDR3 DNA sequence: TGTGCCAGCAGTGAATGGGACAGGGGGCAAGAGACCCAGTACTTC. The full variable domain, with the rest looked up from reference TRBV2 and TRBJ2-5, is EPEVTQTPSHQVTQMGQEVILRCVPISNHLYFYWYRQILGQKVEFLVSFYNNEISEKSEIFDDQFSVERPDGSNFTLKIRSTKLEDSAMYFCASSEWDRGQETQYFGPGTRLLVL.

CDR3 coding DNA: TGTGCCACCAGTGATCGGACAGGTAATCAGCCCCAGCATTTT. It translates to CATSDRTGNQPQHF. This chain joins TRBV24-1 and TRBJ1-5; TRBD1 agrees at 7 bases. The V and J ends lost 3 bases and 4 bases, in that order; junction bases with no gene match: 2. Germline loops: CDR1 KGHDR, CDR2 SFDVKD. The CDR3 spans 14 residues.

The rearrangement uses TRBV12-3 or TRBV12-4 and TRBJ2-6, with a weak D call TRBD1 (6 bases). Trimming removed 4 bases at V and 0 bases at J, with 7 bases between. CDR3 length equals 15 residues. DNA of the CDR3: TGTGCCAGCAGTTCAGGGGACTCTGGGGCCAACGTCCTGACTTTC. Amino acid sequence: CASSSGDSGANVLTF.

The chain couples TRBV5-1 to TRBJ1-2, with D maybe TRBD1 (6 bases). CDR1 is SGHRS and CDR2 is YFSETQ in the germline V gene. V was cut by 3 bases and J by 4 bases, with 16 bases left in between. CDR3 size: 15 residues. The CDR3: CASSSAGTSRYGYTF. CDR3 coding DNA: TGCGCCAGCAGCTCCGCCGGGACATCGCGCTATGGCTACACCTTC. Based on the CDR3 plus reference TRBV5-1 and TRBJ1-2, the full variable domain is KAGVTQTPRYLIKTRGQQVTLSCSPISGHRSVSWYQQTPGQGLQFLFEYFSETQRNKGNFPGRFSGRQFSNSRSEMNVSTLELGDSALYLCASSSAGTSRYGYTFGSGTRLTVV.

This clonotype was recorded once. The chain has TRBV11-2 and TRBJ2-4; D is unresolved. The CDR3 covers 14 residues. CDR1 and CDR2 from the germline V gene are SGHAT and FQNNGV. Trimming removed 6 bases at V and 0 bases at J, with 9 bases between. CDR3 DNA sequence: TGTGCCAGCAGATCGCTCGTAGCCAAAAACATTCAGTACTTC. Translation gives CASRSLVAKNIQYF. The full variable domain, with the rest looked up from reference TRBV11-2 and TRBJ2-4, is EAGVAQSPRYKIIEKRQSVAFWCNPISGHATLYWYQQILGQGPKLLIQFQNNGVVDDSQLPKDRFSAERLKGVDSTLKIQPAKLEDSAVYLCASRSLVAKNIQYFGAGTRLSVL.

In its sample, this clonotype was seen once. The chain joins TRBV5-1 to TRBJ1-5; no clear D. V was trimmed by 3 bases and J by 5 bases, leaving 12 bases between them. CDR3 length: 14 amino acids. CDR1 and CDR2 (germline): SGHRS, YFSETQ. CDR3 loop: CASSWAGGHQPQHF. The CDR3 region has the DNA TGCGCCAGCAGCTGGGCGGGAGGGCATCAGCCCCAGCATTTT.

In this sample, this clonotype turned up a few times. The chain links TRBV7-9 to TRBJ1-2; the D is unclear. This CDR3 is built from 13 residues. The germline V gene encodes CDR1 SEHNR and CDR2 FQNEAQ (reference sequence). With 6 bases removed from V and 8 bases from J, the gap between germline ends came to 16 bases. The CDR3 here is CASSTGAGWGYTF. The CDR3 DNA follows: TGTGCCAGCAGTACCGGCGCCGGATGGGGCTACACCTTC.

This rearrangement joins TRBV18 to TRBJ1-3; D is unclear. The CDR3 contains 14 residues. Trimming cost V 3 bases and J 4 bases, with 10 bases left between them. Germline assignment: CDR1 KGHSH and CDR2 LQKENI. CDR3 DNA: TGTGCCAGCTCACCGGATCAGGTGGGAAACACCATATATTTT. Translation gives CASSPDQVGNTIYF.

This clonotype has just one count. The V call is TRBV7-2, the J call TRBJ2-2, with D perhaps assigned TRBD1 or TRBD2 (6 bases each). From germline, CDR1 is SGHTA and CDR2 FQGNSA. The CDR3 consists of 13 residues. The V and J ends lost 4 bases and 8 bases respectively, with 11 bases between them. The CDR3 is CASSSGGSGELFF. The CDR3 DNA is TGTGCCAGCAGCTCCGGGGGCTCGGGGGAGCTGTTTTTT.

V gene TRBV7-2 combines with J gene TRBJ1-2, with TRBD1 matching over 9 bases. V dropped 5 bases and J dropped 6; count of bases not matched to a gene: 7. The germline gives CDR1 SGHTA, CDR2 FQGNSA. The CDR3 is 14 residues long. Here the CDR3 DNA reads TGTGCCAGCAGCCCCCCGGGGACAGGGAATGGCTACACCTTC. Its protein is CASSPPGTGNGYTF.

This clonotype has only a few counts. The V gene is TRBV12-3 or TRBV12-4, the J gene TRBJ1-1; D gene unclear. The ends were cut back, 3 bases at V and 0 bases at J, with 5 bases in the middle. CDR3 length equals 13 residues. The CDR3, as DNA: TGTGCCAGCAGTTTGTGGATGAACACTGAAGCTTTCTTT. Translated, it gives CASSLWMNTEAFF.

The chain carries TRBV29-1 and TRBJ1-3, with 7 positions matching TRBD1. The CDR3 extends over 15 amino acids. V gave up 7 bases and J gave up 0 bases; unmatched junction bases: 9. Germline values: CDR1 SQVTM, CDR2 ANQGSEA. CDR3 sequence: CSASTGAISGNTIYF. The CDR3 DNA reads TGCAGCGCGAGCACAGGGGCGATCTCTGGAAACACCATATATTTT.

The chain employs TRBV4-1 and TRBJ1-5; the match to TRBD1 covers 8 bases. The CDR3 consists of 15 residues. The junction had 2 bases not matched to a gene; V was cut back by 4 bases and J by 0 bases. The germline V gene has CDR1 MGHRA and CDR2 YSYEKL. CDR3 loop: CASSRTGNSNQPQHF. DNA of the CDR3: TGCGCCAGCAGCCGGACAGGGAATAGCAATCAGCCCCAGCATTTT.

The chain combines TRBV9 with TRBJ2-7; TRBD1 is a possible D gene (6 bases). The CDR3 sequence is 14 residues long. Trimming removed 3 bases from V and 7 bases from J, with 17 bases in between. Germline V gene data show CDR1 as SGDLS and CDR2 as YYNGEE. CDR3 DNA sequence: TGTGCCAGCAGCGCATCGACAGGACAAATTGAGCAGTACTTC. This gives the protein CASSASTGQIEQYF.

To note about this clonotype: At one end the junction does not follow the germline gene, possibly because of a read error. The chain combines TRBV7-7 with TRBJ2-3, with TRBD2 identical over 13 bases. This CDR3 spans 15 amino acids. Germline lookup yields CDR1 SSHAT and CDR2 FNYEAQ (reference sequence). The CDR3 nucleotides are TGTGCTAGCAGCCAACTAGCGGGGGGGCCAGATACGCAGTATTTT. Translating gives CASSQLAGGPDTQYF. The full variable domain, completed using reference TRBV7-7 and TRBJ2-3, is GAGVSQSPRYKVTKRGQDVTLRCDPISSHATLYWYQQALGQGPEFLTYFNYEAQPDKSGLPSDRFSAERPEGSISTLTIQRTEQRDSAMYRCASSQLAGGPDTQYFGPGTRLTVL.

A note on this clonotype: This is likely a read error, given that the CDR3 carries no conserved phenylalanine or tryptophan at its end. It is unclear where the CDR3 begins or ends on the DNA, so no DNA is shown, and the CDR3 is as TCRdb lists it. The chain is built from TRBV30 and TRBJ2-4; the DNA was not compared with TRBD1, the D call given in the table. The CDR3 sequence runs 13 residues, both termini included. Germline lookup yields CDR1 GTSNPN and CDR2 SVGIG (reference sequence). The CDR3 sequence is CAWSVSGTGEPFI.

This chain joins TRBV6-2 or TRBV6-3 and TRBJ1-2, with D perhaps matching TRBD1 (5 bases). This CDR3 has 14 amino acids. V dropped 4 bases and J dropped 6 bases, with 15 bases sitting between them. Per germline, CDR1 MNHEY and CDR2 SVGEGT. DNA of the CDR3: TGTGCCAGCAGTTCTCTAGACAGCCCAAATGGCTACACCTTC. Its protein is CASSSLDSPNGYTF.

The rearrangement joins TRBV5-5 to TRBJ2-1; D unresolved. The CDR3 has 10 residues. The V gene lost 2 bases and the J gene lost 10 bases, with 4 bases spanning the gap. Germline loops: CDR1 SGHKS, CDR2 YYEKEE (reference sequence). The CDR3 nucleotides read TGTGCCAGCAGCTTCTCAGAGCAGTTCTTC. Protein product: CASSFSEQFF. The complete variable domain, with remaining parts taken from reference TRBV5-5 and TRBJ2-1, reads DAGVTQSPTHLIKTRGQQVTLRCSPISGHKSVSWYQQVLGQGPQFIFQYYEKEERGRGNFPDRFSARQFPNYSSELNVNALLLGDSALYLCASSFSEQFFGPGTRLTVL.